This TCR beta chain came from a study of shared clonotypes between healthy human individuals. About the study: Contributing individuals were two females and a few males aged 18 to 49. Each donor contributed plates that comprised three CD4 naive, three CD4 memory, two CD8 naive and one CD8 memory.

This clone was counted at least ten times. Germline lookup yields CDR1 SQVTM and CDR2 ANQGSEA. Trimming stripped 1 base from V and 7 bases from J, with 9 bases between. This CDR3 has 12 residues. TCRdb's copy holds only in-frame clones and misses some; the assay was immunoSEQ multiplex PCR. The sample lists almost 750,000 clones; roughly 72% were seen once. The sample comprised memory CD4+ T cells sorted from blood. Subset described: CD45RA-negative fraction. The receptor was isolated from a woman aged 25 to 39 in good health. V is TRBV29-1 and J is TRBJ2-3, with D perhaps TRBD1 (6 bases). Here the CDR3 DNA reads TGCAGCGTTGAAGCGGACAGCCATACGCAGTATTTT. This codes for CSVEADSHTQYF.